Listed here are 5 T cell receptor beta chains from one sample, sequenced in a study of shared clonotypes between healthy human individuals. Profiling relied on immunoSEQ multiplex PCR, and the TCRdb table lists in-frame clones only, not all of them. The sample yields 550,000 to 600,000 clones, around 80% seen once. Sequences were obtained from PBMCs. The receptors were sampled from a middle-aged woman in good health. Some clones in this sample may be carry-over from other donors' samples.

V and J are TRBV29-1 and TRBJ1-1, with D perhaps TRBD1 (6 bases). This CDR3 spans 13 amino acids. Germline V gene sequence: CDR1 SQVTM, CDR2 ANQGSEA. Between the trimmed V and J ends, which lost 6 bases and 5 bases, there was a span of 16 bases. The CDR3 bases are TGCAGCGTGCAAAAGGGGCAGGGGACTGAAGCTTTCTTT. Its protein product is CSVQKGQGTEAFF.

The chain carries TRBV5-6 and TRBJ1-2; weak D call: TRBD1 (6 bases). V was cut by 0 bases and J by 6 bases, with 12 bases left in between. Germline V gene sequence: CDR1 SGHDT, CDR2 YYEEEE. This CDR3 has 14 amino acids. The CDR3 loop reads CASSLGRGSDGYTF. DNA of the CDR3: TGTGCCAGCAGCTTGGGCAGGGGCTCGGATGGCTACACCTTC.

CDR3 nucleotide sequence: TGTGCCAGCAGTCTCAGGACAGACAAAAACACCATATATTTT. Amino acid sequence: CASSLRTDKNTIYF. The gene calls are TRBV6-5 and TRBJ1-3; a weak D match, TRBD1 (6 bases). There are 14 residues in the CDR3. Germline CDR1 and CDR2: MNHEY and SVGAGI. V was trimmed by 5 bases and J by 6 bases, leaving 14 bases between them.

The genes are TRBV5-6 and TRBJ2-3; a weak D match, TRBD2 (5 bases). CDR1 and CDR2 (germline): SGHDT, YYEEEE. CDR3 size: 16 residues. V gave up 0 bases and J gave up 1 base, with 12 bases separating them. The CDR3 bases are TGTGCCAGCAGCTTGGATCCGGGAATCGGCACAGATACGCAGTATTTT. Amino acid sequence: CASSLDPGIGTDTQYF.

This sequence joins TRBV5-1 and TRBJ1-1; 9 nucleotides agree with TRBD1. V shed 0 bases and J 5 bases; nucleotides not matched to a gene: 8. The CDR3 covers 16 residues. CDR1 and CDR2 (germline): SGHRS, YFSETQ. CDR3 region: CASSLGTGGLRTEAFF. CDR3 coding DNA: TGCGCCAGCAGCTTGGGAACAGGGGGCTTGAGGACTGAAGCTTTCTTT.